The next 9 T cell receptor beta chains were all read from a single sample in a study of spatial heterogeneity in lung cancer. Time point noted: sample taken at primary tumor resection. TCRdb processed the 5' RACE reads anew with MiXCR; each CDR3 protein has one entry. The sample records 75,000 or so distinct CDR3 sequences, 7% to 9% being singletons. Sequencing was performed on PBMCs, taken at surgery. These receptors were obtained from a male donor with early-stage non-small cell lung cancer.

This clonotype was found many times. The chain joins TRBV5-4 to TRBJ1-1; TRBD1 is a possible D gene (5 bases). Germline V gives CDR1 SGHNT, CDR2 YYREEE (reference sequence). V was shortened by 4 bases and J by 0 bases, with 19 bases between the two germline ends. The CDR3 is made up of 17 amino acids. The CDR3 bases are TGTGCCAGCAGCAGGGGCAGGGAAGGAAGAATGAACACTGAAGCTTTCTTT. This codes for CASSRGREGRMNTEAFF.

DNA of the CDR3: TGTGCCAGCAGTGAAGGGATCATCCCTGGGGCCAACGTCCTGACTTTC. As protein: CASSEGIIPGANVLTF. This chain joins TRBV2 and TRBJ2-6; D remains unclear. Germline V gene data show CDR1 as SNHLY and CDR2 as FYNNEI. V lost 1 base and J lost 2, with 9 bases in between. The CDR3 has 16 amino acids.

This rearrangement joins TRBV12-3 or TRBV12-4 to TRBJ2-2; D gene unclear. This CDR3 is 12 amino acids long. V was pared by 5 bases and J by 3 bases, with 4 bases between. The CDR3 loop reads CASSPHTGELFF. In nucleotides, the CDR3 is TGTGCCAGCAGTCCCCACACCGGGGAGCTGTTTTTT.

Worth noting for this clonotype: The limits of the CDR3 on the DNA are not certain, so only TCRdb's listed CDR3 is given. J is TRBJ2-1 and V is TRBV7-5; TRBD1, the table's D call, lacks a check against the DNA. TRBV7-5 is assigned pseudogene status. Termini included, the CDR3 measures 19 amino acids. The CDR3 loop reads CISVSEADRPLSSYNEQFF.

This clonotype was seen at least ten times. The chain couples TRBV5-1 to TRBJ2-7; 7 bases map to TRBD1. Looked up from germline, CDR1 is SGHRS and CDR2 is YFSETQ. The CDR3 covers 14 residues. V lost 0 bases and J lost 5; bases outside the gene matches: 5. Here the CDR3 reads CASSLDRGLDEQYF. In nucleotides, the CDR3 is TGCGCCAGCAGCTTGGACAGGGGTTTGGACGAGCAGTACTTC.

The sample holds many counts of this clonotype. The chain combines TRBV5-1 with TRBJ2-1; TRBD1 is a possible D gene (6 bases). Trimming took 0 bases from V and 3 from J, leaving 7 bases between them. CDR1 and CDR2 (germline): SGHRS, YFSETQ. The CDR3 loop spans 14 amino acids. CDR3 loop: CASSLDRVYNEQFF. The CDR3 DNA reads TGCGCCAGCAGCTTGGACAGGGTCTACAATGAGCAGTTCTTC.

This clonotype was counted ten times or more. This chain joins TRBV29-1 and TRBJ2-4; D assignment may be TRBD1 or TRBD2 (5 bases each). CDR1 SQVTM and CDR2 ANQGSEA come from the germline V gene. The CDR3 sequence is 13 residues long. V was clipped by 4 bases and J by 5 bases, with 12 bases between them. The CDR3: CSVVGSGQNIQYF. CDR3 nucleotides: TGCAGCGTTGTCGGATCGGGGCAAAACATTCAGTACTTC.

This clonotype occurred many times. The V gene is TRBV5-6, the J gene TRBJ2-3, with D possibly TRBD1 on 6 matching bases. The V end was cut by 4 bases, the J end by 6 bases, with 12 bases between. The length of the CDR3 is 13 residues. Germline CDR1 reads SGHDT; CDR2 reads YYEEEE. Written as DNA, the CDR3 is TGTGCCAGCAGCCCACAGGGCCAGGATACGCAGTATTTT. It codes for CASSPQGQDTQYF.

This clonotype showed up many times. The rearrangement links TRBV29-1 to TRBJ2-7, with D maybe TRBD2 (6 bases). V lost 6 bases, J lost 0 bases, and 12 bases lay in between. The CDR3 is 13 amino acids. Germline CDR1 and CDR2: SQVTM and ANQGSEA. This CDR3 reads CSVEEGSSYEQYF. CDR3 nucleotides: TGCAGCGTCGAGGAGGGGAGCTCCTACGAGCAGTACTTC.